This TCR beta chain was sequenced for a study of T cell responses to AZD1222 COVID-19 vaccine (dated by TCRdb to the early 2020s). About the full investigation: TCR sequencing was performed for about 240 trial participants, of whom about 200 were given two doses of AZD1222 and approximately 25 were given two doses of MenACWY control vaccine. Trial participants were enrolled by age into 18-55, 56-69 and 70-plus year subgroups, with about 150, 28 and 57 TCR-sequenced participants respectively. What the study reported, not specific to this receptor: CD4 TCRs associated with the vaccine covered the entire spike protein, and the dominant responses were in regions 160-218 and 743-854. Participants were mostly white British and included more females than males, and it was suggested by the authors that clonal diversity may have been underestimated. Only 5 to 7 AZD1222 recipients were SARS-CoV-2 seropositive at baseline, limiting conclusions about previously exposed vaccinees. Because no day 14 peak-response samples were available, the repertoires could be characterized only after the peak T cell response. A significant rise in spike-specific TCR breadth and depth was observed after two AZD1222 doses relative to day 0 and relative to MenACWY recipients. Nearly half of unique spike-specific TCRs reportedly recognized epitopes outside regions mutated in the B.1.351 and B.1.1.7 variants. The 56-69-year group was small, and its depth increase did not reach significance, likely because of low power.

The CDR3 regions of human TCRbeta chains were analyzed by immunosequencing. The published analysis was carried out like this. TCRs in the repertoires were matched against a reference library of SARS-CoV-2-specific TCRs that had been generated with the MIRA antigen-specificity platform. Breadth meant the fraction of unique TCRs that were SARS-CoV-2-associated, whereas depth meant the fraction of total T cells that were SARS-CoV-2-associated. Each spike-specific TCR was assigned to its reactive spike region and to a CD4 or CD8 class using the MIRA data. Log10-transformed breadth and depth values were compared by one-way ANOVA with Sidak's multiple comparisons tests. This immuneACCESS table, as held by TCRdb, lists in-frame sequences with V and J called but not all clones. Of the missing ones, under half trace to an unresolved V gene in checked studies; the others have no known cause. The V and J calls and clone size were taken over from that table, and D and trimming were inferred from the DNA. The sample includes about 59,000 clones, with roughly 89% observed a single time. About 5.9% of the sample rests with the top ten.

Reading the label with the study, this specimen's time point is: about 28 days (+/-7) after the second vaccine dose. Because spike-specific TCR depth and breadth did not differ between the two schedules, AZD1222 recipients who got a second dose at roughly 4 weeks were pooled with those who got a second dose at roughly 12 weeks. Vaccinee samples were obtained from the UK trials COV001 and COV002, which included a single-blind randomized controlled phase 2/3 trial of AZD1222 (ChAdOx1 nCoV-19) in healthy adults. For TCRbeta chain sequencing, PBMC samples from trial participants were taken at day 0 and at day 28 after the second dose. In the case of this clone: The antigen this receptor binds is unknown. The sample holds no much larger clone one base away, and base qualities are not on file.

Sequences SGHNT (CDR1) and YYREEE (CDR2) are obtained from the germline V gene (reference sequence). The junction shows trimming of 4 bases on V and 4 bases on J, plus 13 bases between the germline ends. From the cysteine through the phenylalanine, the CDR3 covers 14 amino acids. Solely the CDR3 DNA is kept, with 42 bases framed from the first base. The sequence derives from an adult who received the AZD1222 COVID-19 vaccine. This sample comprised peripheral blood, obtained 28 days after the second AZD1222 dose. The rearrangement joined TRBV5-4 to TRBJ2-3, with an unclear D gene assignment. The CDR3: CASSLHLAADTQYF. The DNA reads TGTGCCAGCAGCCTACACCTCGCGGCAGATACGCAGTATTTT.